This T cell receptor beta chain was obtained from a study of CD8 T cells in ankylosing spondylitis. Trimming shortened V by 2 bases and J by 2 bases, and 11 bases separated the two germline ends. The CDR3 spans 15 residues. Via MiXCR, TCRdb re-called the 5' RACE reads, giving one row per CDR3 protein. The top ten hold 0.45% to 0.6% of the sample, which has around 890,000 distinct CDR3 sequences, about 12% seen once. Concerning this clonotype itself: Its matching antigen is unknown.

Whole-study results and caveats: What appeared characteristic of ankylosing spondylitis blood was a TCR beta motif of several highly homologous variants.

The genes are TRBV12-3 or TRBV12-4 and TRBJ2-3, with D maybe TRBD2 (5 bases). This receptor was taken from a male donor with ankylosing spondylitis. Sample: blood, either unsorted or a sorted T cell fraction (not recorded which). CDR3 residues: CASSLKRNYTDTQYF. The CDR3 DNA reads TGTGCCAGCAGTTTAAAGCGGAACTACACAGATACGCAGTATTTT.